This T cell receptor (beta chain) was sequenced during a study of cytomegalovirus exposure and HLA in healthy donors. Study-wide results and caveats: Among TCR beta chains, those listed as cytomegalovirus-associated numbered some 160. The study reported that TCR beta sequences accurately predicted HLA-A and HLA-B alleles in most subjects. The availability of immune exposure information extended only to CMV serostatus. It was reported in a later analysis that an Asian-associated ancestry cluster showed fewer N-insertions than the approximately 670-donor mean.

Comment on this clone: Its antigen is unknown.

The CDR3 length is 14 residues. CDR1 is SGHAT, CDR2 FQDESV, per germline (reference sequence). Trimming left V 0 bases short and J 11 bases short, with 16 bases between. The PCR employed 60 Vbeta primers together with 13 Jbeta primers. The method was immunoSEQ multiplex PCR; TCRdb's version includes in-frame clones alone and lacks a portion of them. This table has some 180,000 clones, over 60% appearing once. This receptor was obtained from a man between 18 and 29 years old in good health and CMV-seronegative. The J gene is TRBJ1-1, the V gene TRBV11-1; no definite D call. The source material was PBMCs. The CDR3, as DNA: TGTGCCAGCAGCTTAGCGCGGGTGGTGGACGAGGCTTTCTTT. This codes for CASSLARVVDEAFF.